A selection of T cell receptor beta chains follows, all from one sample in a study of T cells in localized non-small cell lung cancer. The repertoire was sequenced with immunoSEQ multiplex PCR; TCRdb's copy has only in-frame clones and lacks some. Altogether tens of thousands of clones are present, 70% to 90% being singletons, with the ten largest covering around 3.2%. The specimen comprised peripheral blood, sampled before any cancer treatment. These receptors were obtained from an older female donor with stage I lung adenocarcinoma. CDR3s include the opening cysteine and the closing phenylalanine or tryptophan. D genes are given only for firm matches. A clone size is listed for some rows: how often the clone was seen (once, few, many), or a class if it is expanded.

>TRBJ2-3|TRBV5-6|-|-
CASIPFGVGTDTQYF
TGTGCCAGCATCCCCTTTGGGGTTGGGACAGATACGCAGTATTTT
>TRBJ1-1|TRBV16|few|TRBD1
CASSRTGGNTEAFF
TGTGCCAGCAGCCGGACAGGGGGCAACACTGAAGCTTTCTTT
>TRBJ2-3|TRBV11-2|-|TRBD2
CASSQAAGGASTDTQYF
TGTGCCAGCAGCCAAGCGGCGGGAGGGGCTAGCACAGATACGCAGTATTTT
>TRBJ1-1|TRBV7-9|-|TRBD1
CASSLWTGPNTEAFF
TGTGCCAGCAGCCTTTGGACAGGGCCGAACACTGAAGCTTTCTTT
>TRBJ2-1|TRBV19|once|-
CASRRTEANYNEQFF
TGTGCCAGTAGAAGGACAGAAGCGAATTACAATGAGCAGTTCTTC
>TRBJ1-1|TRBV23-1|-|TRBD1
CASSRTDRANTEAFF
TGCGCCAGCAGTCGGACCGACAGGGCGAACACTGAAGCTTTCTTT
>TRBJ2-1|TRBV2|-|TRBD1
CASRSGTGVLEQFF
TGTGCCAGCAGGAGCGGGACAGGGGTTTTGGAGCAGTTCTTC
>TRBJ2-1|TRBV5-4|-|-
CASSRRDSGNEQFF
TGTGCCAGCAGCAGGAGGGACAGCGGCAATGAGCAGTTCTTC
>TRBJ2-1|TRBV19|-|-
CASSTDRDNEQFF
TGTGCCAGTAGTACCGACCGTGACAATGAGCAGTTCTTC
>TRBJ1-4|TRBV11-2|-|-
CASSLEPEEKLFF
TGTGCCAGCAGCTTAGAACCAGAGGAAAAACTGTTTTTT
>TRBJ2-5|TRBV15|once|-
CATSLRAARETQYF
TGTGCCACCAGCCTAAGGGCTGCTAGGGAGACCCAGTACTTC
>TRBJ1-2|TRBV4-3|-|-
CASSQDQSSRYGYTF
TGCGCCAGCAGCCAAGATCAGAGCAGCCGCTATGGCTACACCTTC
>TRBJ2-5|TRBV29-1|-|-
CSVERGETQYF
TGCAGCGTTGAAAGGGGAGAGACCCAGTACTTC
>TRBJ2-6|TRBV4-3|-|TRBD1
CASSQVARGTGANVLTF
TGCGCCAGCAGCCAAGTAGCCAGGGGGACCGGGGCCAACGTCCTGACTTTC
>TRBJ1-4|TRBV7-9|-|TRBD1
CASSFPQGGGEKLFF
TGTGCCAGCAGCTTTCCACAGGGGGGAGGCGAAAAACTGTTTTTT
>TRBJ2-3|TRBV6-4|-|-
CASSDGRASTDTQYF
TGTGCCAGCAGTGATGGCAGGGCTAGCACAGATACGCAGTATTTT
>TRBJ1-2|TRBV19|-|TRBD1
CAGRQGADYGYTF
TGTGCCGGAAGACAGGGGGCAGACTATGGCTACACCTTC
>TRBJ1-2|TRBV6-1|-|-
CASSVNDYGYTF
TGTGCCAGCAGTGTTAACGACTATGGCTACACCTTC
>TRBJ2-2|TRBV7-2|-|-
CASSPNGRDTGELFF
TGTGCCAGCAGCCCAAACGGGCGGGACACCGGGGAGCTGTTTTTT
>TRBJ2-5|TRBV7-6|-|TRBD2
CASSLVAGGTQETQYF
TGTGCCAGCAGCTTAGTTGCGGGAGGTACCCAGGAGACCCAGTACTTC
>TRBJ1-2|TRBV10-3|-|-
CAISESGAERGYTF
TGTGCCATCAGTGAGTCTGGGGCTGAAAGAGGCTACACCTTC
>TRBJ2-1|TRBV7-3|-|TRBD2
CASSLIGSSGHNEQFF
TGTGCCAGCAGCTTAATAGGGTCTAGCGGACACAATGAGCAGTTCTTC
>TRBJ1-1|TRBV25-1|-|-
CASSRPVGTEAFF
TGTGCCAGCTCCCGCCCGGTGGGCACTGAAGCTTTCTTT
>TRBJ2-2|TRBV6-5|-|-
CASTSGTGELFF
TGTGCCAGCACCTCAGGAACCGGGGAGCTGTTTTTT
>TRBJ2-2|TRBV5-1|once|TRBD2
CASSLSSGRISGELFF
TGCGCCAGCAGCTTGTCTAGCGGGAGAATATCCGGGGAGCTGTTTTTT
>TRBJ1-1|TRBV29-1|-|TRBD1
CSVVLQGGLNTEAFF
TGCAGCGTTGTTCTCCAAGGGGGCTTGAACACTGAAGCTTTCTTT
>TRBJ1-2|TRBV2|-|-
CASHGLSPGYTF
TGTGCCAGTCACGGACTTTCTCCTGGCTACACCTTC
>TRBJ1-2|TRBV7-2|-|-
CASPMKRGSQLVPHYGYTF
TGTGCCAGCCCGATGAAACGGGGGTCCCAGCTCGTCCCACACTATGGCTACACCTTC
>TRBJ2-3|TRBV5-1|-|TRBD1
CASSRQGATDTQYF
TGCGCCAGCAGCCGACAGGGGGCCACAGATACGCAGTATTTT
>TRBJ1-1|TRBV6-5|-|TRBD1
CASSYFGQANTEAFF
TGTGCCAGCAGTTACTTTGGACAGGCGAACACTGAAGCTTTCTTT
>TRBJ1-2|TRBV15|-|-
CATSRGDDTLNGYTF
TGTGCCACCAGCAGAGGGGATGATACTTTGAATGGCTACACCTTC
>TRBJ2-2|TRBV19|-|-
CASSIGVLTGELFF
TGTGCCAGTAGTATAGGGGTACTCACCGGGGAGCTGTTTTTT
>TRBJ1-4|TRBV19|-|-
CASTRDPAAEKLFF
TGTGCCAGTACCCGAGACCCAGCGGCTGAAAAACTGTTTTTT
>TRBJ1-1|TRBV28|-|TRBD1
CASSPGTGDTEAFF
TGTGCCAGCAGTCCTGGGACAGGGGACACTGAAGCTTTCTTT
>TRBJ1-1|TRBV5-1|-|-
CASSPRQLNTEAFF
TGCGCCAGCAGCCCCAGACAGTTGAACACTGAAGCTTTCTTT
>TRBJ2-3|TRBV5-1|-|TRBD2
CASSLVGSGSTDTQYF
TGCGCCAGCAGCTTGGTAGGTAGCGGGAGCACAGATACGCAGTATTTT
>TRBJ1-1|TRBV10-3|-|-
CAISGGVPNTEAFF
TGTGCCATCAGTGGGGGGGTGCCGAACACTGAAGCTTTCTTT
>TRBJ2-2|TRBV5-5|-|-
CASSLVPGELFF
TGTGCCAGCAGCTTGGTCCCCGGGGAGCTGTTTTTT
>TRBJ1-1|TRBV19|-|-
CASSSYMNTEAFF
TGTGCCAGTAGTTCGTACATGAACACTGAAGCTTTCTTT
>TRBJ1-2|TRBV29-1|-|-
CSVEEAGDYGYTF
TGCAGCGTTGAAGAGGCCGGGGACTATGGCTACACCTTC
>TRBJ2-1|TRBV5-1|once|TRBD2
CASNPLGTSSYNEQFF
TGCGCCAGCAATCCCTTGGGGACTAGTTCTTACAATGAGCAGTTCTTC
>TRBJ1-6|TRBV5-1|-|-
CASSPGPGSPDGSLHF
TGCGCCAGCAGCCCAGGACCCGGATCACCGGATGGGTCCCTCCACTTT
>TRBJ2-5|TRBV4-3|-|-
CASSQDWGPLETQYF
TGCGCCAGCAGCCAAGATTGGGGTCCGCTGGAGACCCAGTACTTC
>TRBJ2-1|TRBV5-6|-|-
CASSLGASSYNEQFF
TGTGCCAGCAGCTTAGGGGCGAGCTCCTACAATGAGCAGTTCTTC
>TRBJ1-1|TRBV5-4|-|-
CASSLGQGAGGLYEAFF
TGTGCCAGCAGCTTGGGGCAAGGAGCGGGGGGGCTCTATGAAGCTTTCTTT
>TRBJ2-5|TRBV7-2|-|-
CASSPTKETQYF
TGTGCCAGCAGCCCCACCAAAGAGACCCAGTACTTC
>TRBJ2-7|TRBV19|-|-
CASSIYLDGSYEQYF
TGTGCCAGTAGTATATATTTGGACGGCTCCTACGAGCAGTACTTC
>TRBJ2-1|TRBV7-9|-|-
CASTPVWTSHNEQFF
TGTGCCAGCACCCCCGTTTGGACCAGCCACAATGAGCAGTTCTTC
>TRBJ2-1|TRBV5-1|-|-
CASSSGASYNEQFF
TGCGCCAGCAGCTCAGGGGCCTCCTACAATGAGCAGTTCTTC
>TRBJ2-7|TRBV19|-|TRBD1
CASSVQGQGTYEQYF
TGTGCCAGTAGTGTCCAGGGACAGGGTACCTACGAGCAGTACTTC
>TRBJ2-3|TRBV7-9|-|TRBD2
CASSSGSGGTDTQYF
TGTGCCAGCAGCTCTGGTAGCGGGGGCACAGATACGCAGTATTTT
>TRBJ1-3|TRBV10-3|once|-
CAISERDGSFGNTIYF
TGTGCCATCAGTGAGCGGGACGGTTCATTTGGAAACACCATATATTTT
>TRBJ2-7|TRBV30|-|TRBD2
CAWDPSGVSYEQYF
TGTGCCTGGGATCCTAGCGGGGTATCCTACGAGCAGTACTTC
>TRBJ2-7|TRBV5-1|-|TRBD1
CASSLGAGGNYEQYF
TGCGCCAGCAGCTTGGGGGCAGGGGGCAACTACGAGCAGTACTTC